Shown below are 17 T cell receptor beta chains from a single sample sequenced in a study of T cells after yellow fever vaccination. TCRdb itself ran the 5' RACE reads through MiXCR, one entry per CDR3 protein. This repertoire shows 620,000 or so distinct CDR3 sequences, around 16% found once; its top ten account for roughly 17%. The input for sequencing was PBMCs, taken 5 days after the first yellow fever vaccination. The receptors were gathered from a man younger than 35 who received the YFV17D yellow fever vaccine.

This chain joins TRBV24-1 and TRBJ2-1; D might be TRBD1 (6 bases). CDR1 is KGHDR and CDR2 is SFDVKD in the germline V gene. This CDR3 is built from 14 residues. V lost 5 bases to trimming and J lost 10 bases, with 17 bases between them. The CDR3 bases are TGTGCCACCAGTGCCCCGGAGCAGGGGCTGGAGCAGTTCTTC. It codes for CATSAPEQGLEQFF.

This clonotype occurred many times. J is TRBJ2-2 and V is TRBV12-3 or TRBV12-4, with unresolved D. CDR3 length equals 14 residues. The V end was cut by 7 bases, the J end by 0 bases, with 9 bases between. CDR3 sequence (DNA): TGTGCCAGCACCGTTCAACCGAACACCGGGGAGCTGTTTTTT. This encodes CASTVQPNTGELFF.

The rearrangement joins TRBV20-1 to TRBJ2-7; perhaps D is TRBD1 or TRBD2 (7 bases each). Germline CDR1 is DFQATT and CDR2 is SNEGSKA (reference sequence). The CDR3 contains 14 residues. The V end was cut by 6 bases, the J end by 6 bases, with 21 bases between. This chain's CDR3 is CSARIPGGGGEQYF. The DNA for the CDR3 is TGCAGTGCCAGAATCCCAGGGGGAGGGGGCGAGCAGTACTTC.

The chain joins TRBV7-3 to TRBJ1-2; TRBD1 aligns across 7 bases. With 0 bases clipped from V and 4 bases from J, the junction kept 8 bases outside the gene matches. The CDR3 has 16 residues. Germline-derived CDR1 and CDR2 are SGHTA and FQGTGA. The CDR3 coding sequence is TGTGCCAGCAGCTTAACGGGGGAGACAGGGCTCTATGGCTACACCTTC. This encodes CASSLTGETGLYGYTF.

V gene TRBV10-2 combines with J gene TRBJ2-1, with D perhaps TRBD1 (6 bases). Germline V lookup: CDR1 WSHSY, CDR2 SAAADI. The germline V and J ends were trimmed by 4 bases and 7 bases, with 8 bases remaining between them. The CDR3 runs 12 residues. CDR3 loop: CASSARGNEQFF. CDR3 in DNA: TGCGCCAGCAGTGCCAGGGGAAATGAGCAGTTCTTC.

The rearrangement links TRBV5-1 to TRBJ2-3; unclear D gene. Trimming removed 4 bases from V and 4 bases from J, with 13 bases in between. The CDR3 loop spans 14 amino acids. Germline CDR1 is SGHRS and CDR2 is YFSETQ. For the CDR3, the DNA is TGCGCCAGCAGCCCTTGGGTAAAACCAGATACGCAGTATTTT. The encoded protein is CASSPWVKPDTQYF.

This clonotype was observed a few times. The chain has TRBV18 and TRBJ2-5, with 7 bases lining up with TRBD1. This CDR3 comprises 16 residues. Trimming took 3 bases from V and 5 from J; bases not matched to a gene: 12. Germline loops: CDR1 KGHSH, CDR2 LQKENI. CDR3: CASSPSAGGSTETQYF. DNA of the CDR3: TGTGCCAGCTCACCCTCTGCAGGGGGAAGTACGGAGACCCAGTACTTC.

In its sample, this clonotype was seen many times. The chain links TRBV5-1 to TRBJ2-7, with 7 bases identical to TRBD1. With V trimmed by 4 bases and J by 2 bases, 3 bases remained unmatched. CDR3 length: 13 residues. The germline V gene has CDR1 SGHRS and CDR2 YFSETQ. The CDR3 protein is CASSPDRAYEQYF. The CDR3 nucleotides read TGCGCCAGCAGCCCTGACAGGGCCTACGAGCAGTACTTC.

The J gene is TRBJ2-2, the V gene TRBV5-1; D call uncertain. Trimming pared 2 bases from V and 3 bases from J, leaving 8 bases between. This CDR3 comprises 14 residues. CDR1 is SGHRS and CDR2 is YFSETQ in the germline V gene. The CDR3 loop reads CASSFIEHTGELFF. The DNA of the CDR3 is TGCGCCAGCAGCTTTATAGAGCACACCGGGGAGCTGTTTTTT.

The rearrangement uses TRBV6-5 and TRBJ2-5, with 11 bases matching TRBD2. J lost 2 bases, V lost 2 bases, and 7 bases had no gene match. Per the germline V gene, CDR1 is MNHEY and CDR2 is SVGAGI. The CDR3 runs 17 residues. The CDR3 loop reads CASSYPTSGDTQETQYF. The CDR3 DNA sequence: TGTGCCAGCAGTTACCCGACTAGCGGGGATACTCAAGAGACCCAGTACTTC.

The rearrangement joins TRBV7-9 to TRBJ2-3; D is uncertain. The V gene's germline CDR1 is SEHNR and CDR2 FQNEAQ (reference sequence). The ends were cut back, 1 base at V and 2 bases at J, with 7 bases in the middle. The CDR3 contains 14 residues. This CDR3 is CASSLEAYTDTQYF. CDR3 coding DNA: TGTGCCAGCAGCTTAGAGGCCTACACAGATACGCAGTATTTT. Combining the CDR3 with reference TRBV7-9 and TRBJ2-3 gives the whole variable domain DTGVSQNPRHKITKRGQNVTFRCDPISEHNRLYWYRQTLGQGPEFLTYFQNEAQLEKSRLLSDRFSAERPKGSFSTLEIQRTEQGDSAMYLCASSLEAYTDTQYFGPGTRLTVL.

V usage is TRBV10-3 and J usage is TRBJ2-7, with 9 bases lining up with TRBD1. CDR1 is ENHRY, CDR2 SYGVKD, per germline. The CDR3 is 12 amino acids. V lost 8 bases, J lost 6 bases, and 5 bases stayed unmatched. The CDR3 DNA is TGTGCCATCGGGTGGGGACAGGGCGAGCAGTACTTC. Its protein is CAIGWGQGEQYF.

This clonotype was observed a handful of times. The V and J genes are TRBV6-6 and TRBJ2-2, with unresolved D. V was pared by 5 bases and J by 6 bases, with 7 bases between. Germline CDR1 reads MNHNY; CDR2 reads SVGAGI (reference sequence). The CDR3 loop spans 12 amino acids. The CDR3 DNA reads as TGTGCCAGCAGTCCCCTCCCCGGGGAGCTGTTTTTT. Its protein is CASSPLPGELFF.

The chain uses TRBV7-2 and TRBJ2-5; 10 bases line up with TRBD2. The CDR3 has 17 residues. V dropped 5 bases and J dropped 1; count of bases not matched to a gene: 10. Germline lookup yields CDR1 SGHTA and CDR2 FQGNSA. Here the CDR3 DNA reads TGTGCCAGCAGCCTGGGGTCCTTAGCGGGGGGCCAAGAGACCCAGTACTTC. The encoded protein is CASSLGSLAGGQETQYF.

In its sample, this clonotype was seen a few times. The chain links TRBV28 to TRBJ1-1; D is unresolved. The CDR3 sequence is 15 residues long. V lost 3 bases to trimming and J lost 5 bases, with 16 bases between them. Per the germline V gene, CDR1 is MDHEN and CDR2 is SYDVKM. This CDR3 reads CASSFQPAGRTEAFF. CDR3 sequence (DNA): TGTGCCAGCAGTTTCCAACCGGCCGGGAGGACTGAAGCTTTCTTT.

This chain links TRBV6-1 with TRBJ2-6, with TRBD1 identical over 7 bases. The CDR3 extends over 16 amino acids. Germline V gives CDR1 MNHNS, CDR2 SASEGT. Trimming took 6 bases from V and 4 from J; bases not matched to a gene: 9. CDR3 protein: CASSRQQGFGANVLTF. Here the CDR3 DNA reads TGTGCCAGCAGCCGTCAACAGGGGTTCGGGGCCAACGTCCTGACTTTC.

This chain connects TRBV2 to TRBJ1-6, with D possibly TRBD1 on 6 matching bases. The germline V gene has CDR1 SNHLY and CDR2 FYNNEI. Trimming pared 7 bases from V and 12 bases from J, leaving 16 bases between. The CDR3 length is 13 residues. The CDR3 is CASTNQGRLPLHF. CDR3 coding DNA: TGTGCCAGCACCAACCAGGGGCGCTTACCCCTCCACTTT.